This T cell receptor beta chain was obtained from a study of cytomegalovirus exposure and HLA in healthy donors. About the research overall: In a previous analysis, some 110 million unique TCR beta sequences were found from about 179 million T cells. Points from the study as a whole: A few chains linked to CMV were shown in vitro to be specific for CMV antigens. Some V segments, TRBV6-2 and TRBV6-3 among them, were indistinguishable and were therefore excluded.

There are 12 residues in the CDR3. V was clipped by 8 bases and J by 8 bases; unmatched bases: 8. CDR1 is SNHLY, CDR2 FYNNEI, per germline. This clone came up once. Its antigen is currently unknown. The primer mix had 60 Vbeta and 13 Jbeta primers. Clones were read by immunoSEQ multiplex PCR, and TCRdb kept only the in-frame ones, dropping some. The sample lists roughly 120,000 clones; around 80% were seen once. Donors counted as nominally healthy when sampled, yet unrecorded immune exposures were likely. The clonotype was recovered from a female donor in good health and CMV-seropositive. The sequenced sample consisted of PBMCs. The rearrangement uses TRBV2 and TRBJ1-2, with 7 bases matching TRBD1. The CDR3 nucleotides read TGTGCCAGCGTGAGACAGGGTAGAGGCTACACCTTC. Translating it yields CASVRQGRGYTF. Complete variable domain (other parts from reference TRBV2 and TRBJ1-2): EPEVTQTPSHQVTQMGQEVILRCVPISNHLYFYWYRQILGQKVEFLVSFYNNEISEKSEIFDDQFSVERPDGSNFTLKIRSTKLEDSAMYFCASVRQGRGYTFGSGTRLTVV.